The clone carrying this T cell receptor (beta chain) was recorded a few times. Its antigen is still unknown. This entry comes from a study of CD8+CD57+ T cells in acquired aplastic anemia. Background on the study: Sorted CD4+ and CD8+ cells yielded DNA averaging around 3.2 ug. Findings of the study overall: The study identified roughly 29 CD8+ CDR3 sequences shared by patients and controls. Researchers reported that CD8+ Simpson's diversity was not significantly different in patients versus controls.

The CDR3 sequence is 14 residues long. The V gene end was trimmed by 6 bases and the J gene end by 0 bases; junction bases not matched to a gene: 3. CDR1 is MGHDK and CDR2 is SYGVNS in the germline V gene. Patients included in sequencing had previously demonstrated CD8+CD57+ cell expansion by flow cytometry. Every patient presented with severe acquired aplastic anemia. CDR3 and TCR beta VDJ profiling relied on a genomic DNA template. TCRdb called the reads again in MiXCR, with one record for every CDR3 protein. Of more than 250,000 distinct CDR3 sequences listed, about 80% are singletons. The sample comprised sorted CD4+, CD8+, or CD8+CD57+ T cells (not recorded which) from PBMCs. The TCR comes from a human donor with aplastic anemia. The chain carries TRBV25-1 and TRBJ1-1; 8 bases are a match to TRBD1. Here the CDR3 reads CASSWTGLNTEAFF. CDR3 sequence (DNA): TGTGCCAGCAGCTGGACAGGGTTGAACACTGAAGCTTTCTTT.